Sequencing of this T cell receptor (beta chain) was carried out in a study of shared clonotypes between healthy human individuals. Overall study: Donor ages ranged 18 to 49 years: a couple of women, a few men.

In the sorted-subset replicate PCRs, 200 ng DNA, 25,000 to 30,000 T cell genomes, was used. Clones were read by immunoSEQ multiplex PCR, and TCRdb kept only the in-frame ones, dropping some. This sample carries about 1 million clones, approximately 76% of them seen once, and the ten largest clones take about 1.5%. This clone was counted between two and nine times. The CDR3 contains 16 residues. CDR1 and CDR2 from the germline V gene are MNHEY and SVGAGI. Losses at the gene ends were 2 bases for V and 3 bases for J; bases not matched to a gene: 5. This TCR derives from a man younger than 35 in good health. The genes are TRBV6-5 and TRBJ1-2; 11 positions agree with TRBD1. Sequenced: memory CD4+ T cells sorted from blood. Subset indicated: CD45RA-negative fraction. This CDR3 is CASSYTPGQGDYGYTF. The CDR3 region has the DNA TGTGCCAGCAGTTACACGCCGGGACAGGGGGACTATGGCTACACCTTC.